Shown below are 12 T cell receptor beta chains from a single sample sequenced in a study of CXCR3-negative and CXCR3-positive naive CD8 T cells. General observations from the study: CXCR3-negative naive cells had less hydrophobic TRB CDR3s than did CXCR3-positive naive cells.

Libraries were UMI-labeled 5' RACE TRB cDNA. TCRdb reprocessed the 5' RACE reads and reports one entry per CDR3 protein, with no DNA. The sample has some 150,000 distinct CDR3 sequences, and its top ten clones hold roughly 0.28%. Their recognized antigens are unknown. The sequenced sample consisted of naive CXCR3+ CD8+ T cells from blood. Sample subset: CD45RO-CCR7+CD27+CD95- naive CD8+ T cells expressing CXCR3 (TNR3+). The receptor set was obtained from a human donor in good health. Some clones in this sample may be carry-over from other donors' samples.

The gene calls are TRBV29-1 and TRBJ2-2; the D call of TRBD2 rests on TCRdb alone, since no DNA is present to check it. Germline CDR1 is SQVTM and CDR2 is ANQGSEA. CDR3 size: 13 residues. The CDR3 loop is CSGSEVGTGELFF.

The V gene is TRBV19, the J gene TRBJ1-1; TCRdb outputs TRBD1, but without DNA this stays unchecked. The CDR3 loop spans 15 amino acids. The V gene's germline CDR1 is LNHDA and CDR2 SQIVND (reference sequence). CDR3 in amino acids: CASSSWTDSNTEAFF.

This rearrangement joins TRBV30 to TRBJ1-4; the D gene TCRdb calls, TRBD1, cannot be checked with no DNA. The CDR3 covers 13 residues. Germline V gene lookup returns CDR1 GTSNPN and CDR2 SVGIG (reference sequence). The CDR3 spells CAWSGDRNEKLFF.

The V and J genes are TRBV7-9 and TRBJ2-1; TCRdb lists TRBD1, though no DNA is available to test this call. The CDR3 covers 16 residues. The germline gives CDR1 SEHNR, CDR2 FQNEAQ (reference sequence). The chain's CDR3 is CASSDLTGAAYNEQFF.

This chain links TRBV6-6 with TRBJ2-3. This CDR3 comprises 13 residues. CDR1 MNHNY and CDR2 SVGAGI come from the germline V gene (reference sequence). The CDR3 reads CASSSGSTDTQYF.

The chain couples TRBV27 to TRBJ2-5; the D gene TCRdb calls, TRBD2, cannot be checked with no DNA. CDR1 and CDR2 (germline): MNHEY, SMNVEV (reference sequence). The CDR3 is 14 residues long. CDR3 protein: CASSPKRERETQYF.

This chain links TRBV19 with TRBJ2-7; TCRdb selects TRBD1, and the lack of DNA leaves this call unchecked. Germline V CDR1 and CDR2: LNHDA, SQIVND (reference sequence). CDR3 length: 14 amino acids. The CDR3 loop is CASNPGQDSYEQYF.

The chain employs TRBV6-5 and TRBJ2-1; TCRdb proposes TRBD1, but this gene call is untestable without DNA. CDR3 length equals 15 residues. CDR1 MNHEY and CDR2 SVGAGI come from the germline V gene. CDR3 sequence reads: CASSLGTGGRNEQFF.

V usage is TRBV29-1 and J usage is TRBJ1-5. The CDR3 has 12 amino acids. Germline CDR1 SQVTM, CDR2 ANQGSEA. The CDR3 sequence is CSVEDGGQPQHF.

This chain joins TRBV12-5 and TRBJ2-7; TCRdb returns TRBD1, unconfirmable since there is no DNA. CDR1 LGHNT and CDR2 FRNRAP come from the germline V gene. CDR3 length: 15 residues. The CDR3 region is CASGLPAGQAYEQYF.

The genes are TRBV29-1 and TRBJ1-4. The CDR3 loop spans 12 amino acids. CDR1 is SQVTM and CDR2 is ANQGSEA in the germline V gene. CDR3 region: CSVEDNYEKLFF.

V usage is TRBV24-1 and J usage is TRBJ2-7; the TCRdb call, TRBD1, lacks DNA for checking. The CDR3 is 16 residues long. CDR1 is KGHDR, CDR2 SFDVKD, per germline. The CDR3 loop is CATSDSRDGGDYEQYF.